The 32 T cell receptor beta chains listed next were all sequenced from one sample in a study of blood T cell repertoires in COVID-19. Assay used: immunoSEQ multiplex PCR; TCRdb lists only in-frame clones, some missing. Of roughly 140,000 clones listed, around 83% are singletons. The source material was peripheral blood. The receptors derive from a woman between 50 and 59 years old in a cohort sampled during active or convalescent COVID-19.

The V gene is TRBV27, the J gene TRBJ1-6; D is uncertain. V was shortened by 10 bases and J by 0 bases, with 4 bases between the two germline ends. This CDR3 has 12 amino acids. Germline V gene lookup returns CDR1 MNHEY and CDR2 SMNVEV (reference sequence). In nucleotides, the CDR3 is TGTGCCACCGGCTCCTATAATTCACCCCTCCACTTT. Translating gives CATGSYNSPLHF.

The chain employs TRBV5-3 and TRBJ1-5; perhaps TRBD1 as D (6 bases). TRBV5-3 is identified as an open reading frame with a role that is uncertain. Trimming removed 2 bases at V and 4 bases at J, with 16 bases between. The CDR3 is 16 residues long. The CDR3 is CARSLGERTENQPQHF. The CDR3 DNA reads TGTGCCAGAAGCTTAGGGGAAAGGACAGAAAATCAGCCCCAGCATTTT.

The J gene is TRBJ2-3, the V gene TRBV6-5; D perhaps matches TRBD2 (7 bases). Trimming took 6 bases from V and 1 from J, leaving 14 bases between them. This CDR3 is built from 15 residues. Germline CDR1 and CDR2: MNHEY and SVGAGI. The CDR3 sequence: CASSPGGPGTDTQYF. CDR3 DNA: TGTGCCAGCAGCCCGGGGGGCCCTGGCACAGATACGCAGTATTTT.

In DNA, the CDR3 is TGTGCCAGCAGCTTAGGAGGTCAGGGCTATGGCTACACCTTC. This gives the protein CASSLGGQGYGYTF. The chain uses TRBV11-2 and TRBJ1-2; possibly TRBD1 for D (5 bases). Germline V gene lookup returns CDR1 SGHAT and CDR2 FQNNGV. The CDR3 loop spans 14 amino acids. V lost 1 base and J 4 bases, leaving 10 bases between the germline ends.

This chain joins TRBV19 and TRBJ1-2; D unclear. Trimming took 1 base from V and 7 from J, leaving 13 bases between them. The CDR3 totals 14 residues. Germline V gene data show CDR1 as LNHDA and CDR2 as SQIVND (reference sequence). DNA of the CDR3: TGTGCCAGTAGTATAGCGACACGCCGTCGTGGCTACACCTTC. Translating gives CASSIATRRRGYTF.

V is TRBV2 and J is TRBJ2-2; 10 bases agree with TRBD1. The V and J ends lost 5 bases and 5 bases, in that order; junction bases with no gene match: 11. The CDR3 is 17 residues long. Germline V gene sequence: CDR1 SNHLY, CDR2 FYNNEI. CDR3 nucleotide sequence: TGTGCCAGCAGTCCCCGGACAGGGGGGGGTTATACCGGGGAGCTGTTTTTT. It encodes CASSPRTGGGYTGELFF.

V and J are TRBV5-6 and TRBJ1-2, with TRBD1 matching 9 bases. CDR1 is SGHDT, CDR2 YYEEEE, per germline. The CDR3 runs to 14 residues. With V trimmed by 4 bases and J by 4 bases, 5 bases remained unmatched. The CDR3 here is CASSVGQGTYGYTF. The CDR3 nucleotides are TGTGCCAGCAGCGTCGGACAGGGGACCTATGGCTACACCTTC.

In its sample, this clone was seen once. In DNA, the CDR3 is TGCAGCGCAGGAGGGCAGGGGGCACGAAATGAGCAGTTCTTC. Encoded protein: CSAGGQGARNEQFF. The chain carries TRBV29-1 and TRBJ2-1; 8 bases line up with TRBD1. The V segment lost 7 bases and the J segment 7 bases; nucleotides outside the gene matches: 12. CDR1 SQVTM and CDR2 ANQGSEA come from the germline V gene. The CDR3 is made up of 14 amino acids.

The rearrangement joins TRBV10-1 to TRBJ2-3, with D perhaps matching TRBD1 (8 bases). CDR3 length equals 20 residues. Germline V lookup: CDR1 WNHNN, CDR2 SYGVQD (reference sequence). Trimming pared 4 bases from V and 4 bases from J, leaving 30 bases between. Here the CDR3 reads CASSALAEGQEGGRPDTQYF. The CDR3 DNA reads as TGCGCCAGCAGTGCCCTAGCGGAGGGACAGGAGGGGGGTAGGCCAGATACGCAGTATTTT.

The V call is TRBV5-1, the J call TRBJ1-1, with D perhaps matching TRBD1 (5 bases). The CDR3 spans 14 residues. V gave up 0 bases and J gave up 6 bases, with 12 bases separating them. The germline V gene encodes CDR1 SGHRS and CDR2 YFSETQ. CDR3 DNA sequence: TGCGCCAGCAGCTTGGGTGGGGGGTTCTCTGAAGCTTTCTTT. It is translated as CASSLGGGFSEAFF.

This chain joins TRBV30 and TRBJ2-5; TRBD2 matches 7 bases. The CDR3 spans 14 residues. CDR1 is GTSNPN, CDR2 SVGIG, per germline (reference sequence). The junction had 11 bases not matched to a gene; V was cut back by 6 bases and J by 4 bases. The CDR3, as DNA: TGTGCCTGCCGACCAAGGACTAGGGGAGAGACCCAGTACTTC. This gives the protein CACRPRTRGETQYF.

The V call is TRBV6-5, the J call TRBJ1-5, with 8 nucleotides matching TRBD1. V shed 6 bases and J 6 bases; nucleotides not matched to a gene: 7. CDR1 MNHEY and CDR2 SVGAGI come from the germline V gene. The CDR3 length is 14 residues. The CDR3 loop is CASSSGQGGQPQHF. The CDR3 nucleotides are TGTGCCAGCAGCTCAGGACAGGGAGGTCAGCCCCAGCATTTT.

CDR3 nucleotide sequence: TGTGCCAGCAGCTTAGATAGGACAGGGTTCCCTGAAGCTTTCTTT. As protein: CASSLDRTGFPEAFF. The V gene is TRBV11-2, the J gene TRBJ1-1; TRBD1 matches at 8 bases. After removal of 0 bases from V and 6 bases from J, the junction contained 6 bases not matched to a gene. CDR3 length equals 15 residues. Germline CDR1 is SGHAT and CDR2 is FQNNGV. Combining the CDR3 with reference TRBV11-2 and TRBJ1-1 gives the whole variable domain EAGVAQSPRYKIIEKRQSVAFWCNPISGHATLYWYQQILGQGPKLLIQFQNNGVVDDSQLPKDRFSAERLKGVDSTLKIQPAKLEDSAVYLCASSLDRTGFPEAFFGQGTRLTVV.

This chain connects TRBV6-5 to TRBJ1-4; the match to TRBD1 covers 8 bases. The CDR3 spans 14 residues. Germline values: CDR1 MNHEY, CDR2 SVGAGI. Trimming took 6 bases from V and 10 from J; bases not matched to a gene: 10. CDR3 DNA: TGTGCCAGCAGGACTCAGGGGGCTGTTGTAAAACTGTTTTTT. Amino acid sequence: CASRTQGAVVKLFF.

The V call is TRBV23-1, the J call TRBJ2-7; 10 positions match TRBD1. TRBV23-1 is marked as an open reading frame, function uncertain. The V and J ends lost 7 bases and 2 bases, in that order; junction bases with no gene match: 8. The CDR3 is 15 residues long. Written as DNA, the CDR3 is TGCGCCAGCACGAGTCGGACAGGGGGAGCCTACGAGCAGTACTTC. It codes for CASTSRTGGAYEQYF.

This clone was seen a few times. The CDR3 reads CASSQDRGGVQPQHF. In DNA, the CDR3 is TGTGCCAGCAGCCAAGATCGAGGAGGCGTTCAGCCCCAGCATTTT. V and J are TRBV3-1 (or the pseudogene TRBV3-2) and TRBJ1-5, with D hard to call. Germline CDR1 reads LGHDT; CDR2 reads YNNKEL (reference sequence). Trimming removed 0 bases from V and 6 bases from J, with 12 bases in between. CDR3 length equals 15 residues.

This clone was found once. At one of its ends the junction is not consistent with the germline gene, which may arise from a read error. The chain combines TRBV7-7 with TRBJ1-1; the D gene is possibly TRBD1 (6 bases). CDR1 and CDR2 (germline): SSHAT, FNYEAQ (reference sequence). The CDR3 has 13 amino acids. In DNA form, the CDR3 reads TGTGCTAGCAGCCCCGTAGACAGGAATGAAGCTTTCTTT. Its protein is CASSPVDRNEAFF.

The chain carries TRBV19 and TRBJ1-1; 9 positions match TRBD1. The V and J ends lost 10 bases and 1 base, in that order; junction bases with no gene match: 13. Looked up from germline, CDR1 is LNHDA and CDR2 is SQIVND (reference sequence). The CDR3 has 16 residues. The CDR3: CATRHRGPAGNTEAFF. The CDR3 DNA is TGTGCCACCCGCCACAGGGGGCCGGCGGGGAACACTGAAGCTTTCTTT.

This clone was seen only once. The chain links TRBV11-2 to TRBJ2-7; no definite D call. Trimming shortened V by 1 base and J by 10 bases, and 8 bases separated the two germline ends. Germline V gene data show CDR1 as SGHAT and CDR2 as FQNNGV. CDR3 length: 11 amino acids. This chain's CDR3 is CASSLGGRQYF. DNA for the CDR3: TGTGCCAGCAGCTTAGGAGGCAGACAGTACTTC.

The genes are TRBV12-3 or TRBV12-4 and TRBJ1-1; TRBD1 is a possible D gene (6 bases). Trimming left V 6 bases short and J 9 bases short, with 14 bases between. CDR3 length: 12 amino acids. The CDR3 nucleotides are TGTGCCAGCAGCCTTAACAGGGTTCAAGCTTTCTTT. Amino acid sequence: CASSLNRVQAFF.

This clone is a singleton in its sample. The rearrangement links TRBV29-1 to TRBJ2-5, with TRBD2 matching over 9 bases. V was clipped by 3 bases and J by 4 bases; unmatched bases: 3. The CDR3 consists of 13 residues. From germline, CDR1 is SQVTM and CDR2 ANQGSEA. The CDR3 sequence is CSVDVAGVETQYF. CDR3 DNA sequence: TGCAGCGTTGACGTAGCGGGGGTAGAGACCCAGTACTTC.

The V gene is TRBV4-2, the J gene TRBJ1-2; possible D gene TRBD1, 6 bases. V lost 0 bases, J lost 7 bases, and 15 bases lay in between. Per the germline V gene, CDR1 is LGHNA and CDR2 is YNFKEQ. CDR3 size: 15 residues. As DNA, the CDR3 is TGTGCCAGCAGCCAAGACCCGACAGGAGCGACTGGCTACACCTTC. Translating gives CASSQDPTGATGYTF.

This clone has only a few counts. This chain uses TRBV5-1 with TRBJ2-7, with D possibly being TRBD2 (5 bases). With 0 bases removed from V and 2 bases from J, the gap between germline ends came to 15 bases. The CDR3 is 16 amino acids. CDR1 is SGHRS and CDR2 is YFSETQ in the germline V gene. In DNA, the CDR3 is TGCGCCAGCAGCTTGGTTGGTCTAGCTGATACCTACGAGCAGTACTTC. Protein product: CASSLVGLADTYEQYF.

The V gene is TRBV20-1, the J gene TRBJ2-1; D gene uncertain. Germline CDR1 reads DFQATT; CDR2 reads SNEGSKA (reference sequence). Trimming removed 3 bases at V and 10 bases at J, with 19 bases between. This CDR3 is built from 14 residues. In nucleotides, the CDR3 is TGCAGTGCTAGTTTAAGGTCCCCTATCAGGGAGCAGTTCTTC. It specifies CSASLRSPIREQFF.

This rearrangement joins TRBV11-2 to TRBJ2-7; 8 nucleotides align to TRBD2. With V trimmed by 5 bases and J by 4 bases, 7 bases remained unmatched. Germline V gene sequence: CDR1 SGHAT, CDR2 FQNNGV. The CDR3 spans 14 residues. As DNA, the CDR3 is TGTGCCAGCAGCCCCTCGGGGGGGTTTTACGAGCAGTACTTC. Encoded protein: CASSPSGGFYEQYF.

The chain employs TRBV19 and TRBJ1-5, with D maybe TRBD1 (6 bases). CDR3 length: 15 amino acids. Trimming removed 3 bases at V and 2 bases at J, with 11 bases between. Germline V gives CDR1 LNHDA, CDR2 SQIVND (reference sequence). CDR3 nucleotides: TGTGCCAGTAGTATTCCAGGGGCCGGCAATCAGCCCCAGCATTTT. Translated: CASSIPGAGNQPQHF.

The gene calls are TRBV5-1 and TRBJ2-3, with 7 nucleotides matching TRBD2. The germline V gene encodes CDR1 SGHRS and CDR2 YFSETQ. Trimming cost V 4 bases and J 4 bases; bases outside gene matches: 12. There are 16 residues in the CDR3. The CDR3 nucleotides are TGCGCCAGCAGCGGCGGCGGGACTACCCGTCCAGATACGCAGTATTTT. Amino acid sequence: CASSGGGTTRPDTQYF.

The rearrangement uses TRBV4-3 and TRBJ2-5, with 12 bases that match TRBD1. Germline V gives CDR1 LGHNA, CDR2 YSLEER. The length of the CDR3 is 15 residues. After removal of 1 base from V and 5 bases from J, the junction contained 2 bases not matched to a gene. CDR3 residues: CASSQVGTGGETQYF. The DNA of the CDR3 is TGCGCCAGCAGCCAAGTCGGGACAGGGGGCGAGACCCAGTACTTC.

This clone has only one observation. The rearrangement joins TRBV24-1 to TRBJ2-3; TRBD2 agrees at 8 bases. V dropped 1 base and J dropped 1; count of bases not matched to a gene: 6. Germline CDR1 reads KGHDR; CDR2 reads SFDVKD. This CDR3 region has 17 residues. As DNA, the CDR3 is TGTGCCACCAGTGATTTCTTCAGCGGGGGAGGCACAGATACGCAGTATTTT. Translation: CATSDFFSGGGTDTQYF.

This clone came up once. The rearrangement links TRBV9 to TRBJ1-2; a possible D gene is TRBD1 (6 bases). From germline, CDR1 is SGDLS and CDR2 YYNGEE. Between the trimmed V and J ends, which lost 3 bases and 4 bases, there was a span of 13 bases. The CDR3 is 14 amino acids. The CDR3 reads CASSDRDTLYGYTF. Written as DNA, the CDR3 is TGTGCCAGCAGCGACCGGGACACGCTCTATGGCTACACCTTC.

The CDR3 sequence: CASSVGQITNEKLFF. CDR3 in DNA: TGTGCCAGCAGTGTCGGACAGATAACTAATGAAAAACTGTTTTTT. The chain employs TRBV2 and TRBJ1-4, with D possibly TRBD1 on 6 matching bases. V was shortened by 4 bases and J by 1 base, with 10 bases between the two germline ends. The CDR3 has 15 amino acids. The V gene's germline CDR1 is SNHLY and CDR2 FYNNEI.

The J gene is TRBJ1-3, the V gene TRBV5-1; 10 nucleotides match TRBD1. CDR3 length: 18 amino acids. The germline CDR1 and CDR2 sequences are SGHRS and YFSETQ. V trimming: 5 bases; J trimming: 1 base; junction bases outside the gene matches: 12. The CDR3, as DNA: TGCGCCAGCAGTATTACGCCGGGACAGGGGTCATCTGGAAACACCATATATTTT. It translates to CASSITPGQGSSGNTIYF.